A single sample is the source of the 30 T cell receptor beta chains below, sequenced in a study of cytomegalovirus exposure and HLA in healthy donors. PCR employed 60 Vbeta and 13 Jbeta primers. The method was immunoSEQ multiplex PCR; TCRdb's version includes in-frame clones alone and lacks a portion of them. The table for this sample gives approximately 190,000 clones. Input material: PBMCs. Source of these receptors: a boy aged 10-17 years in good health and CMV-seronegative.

In DNA, the CDR3 is TGTGCCAGCAGTGGCTCGGGACAGGGGAAGAACGAGCAGTACTTC. It specifies CASSGSGQGKNEQYF. This chain links TRBV6-5 with TRBJ2-7; 10 bases line up with TRBD1. The germline V gene has CDR1 MNHEY and CDR2 SVGAGI. The V gene end was trimmed by 5 bases and the J gene end by 5 bases; junction bases not matched to a gene: 9. The CDR3 is 15 residues long.

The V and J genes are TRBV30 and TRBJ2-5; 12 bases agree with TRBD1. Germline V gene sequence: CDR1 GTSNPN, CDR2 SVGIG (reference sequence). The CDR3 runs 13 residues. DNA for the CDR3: TGTGTACAGGGACAGGGGGCAGGAGAGACCCAGTACTTC. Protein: CVQGQGAGETQYF.

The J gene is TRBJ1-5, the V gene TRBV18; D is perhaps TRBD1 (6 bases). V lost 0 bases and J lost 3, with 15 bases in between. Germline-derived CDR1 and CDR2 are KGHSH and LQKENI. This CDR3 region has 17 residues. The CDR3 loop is CASSPPGLQGTNQPQHF. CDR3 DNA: TGTGCCAGCTCACCACCGGGTCTACAGGGTACCAATCAGCCCCAGCATTTT.

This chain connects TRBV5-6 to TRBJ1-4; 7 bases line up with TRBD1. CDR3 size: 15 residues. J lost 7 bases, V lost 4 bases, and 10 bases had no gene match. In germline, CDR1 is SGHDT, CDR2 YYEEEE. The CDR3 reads CASSGPGTAPEKLFF. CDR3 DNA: TGTGCCAGCAGCGGGCCCGGGACAGCGCCTGAAAAACTGTTTTTT.

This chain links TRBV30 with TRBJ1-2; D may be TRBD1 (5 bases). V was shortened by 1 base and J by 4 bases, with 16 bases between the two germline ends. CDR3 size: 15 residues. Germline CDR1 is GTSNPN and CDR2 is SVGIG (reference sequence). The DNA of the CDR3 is TGTGCCTGGAGTGGGTTAACAGCGACAGTCTATGGCTACACCTTC. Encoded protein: CAWSGLTATVYGYTF.

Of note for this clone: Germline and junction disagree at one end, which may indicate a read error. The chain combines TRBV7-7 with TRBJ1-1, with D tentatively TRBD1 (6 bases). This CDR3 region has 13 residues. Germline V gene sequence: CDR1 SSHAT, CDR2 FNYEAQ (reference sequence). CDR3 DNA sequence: TGTGCTAGCAGCAAGGACAGGAACACTGAAGCTTTCTTT. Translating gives CASSKDRNTEAFF.

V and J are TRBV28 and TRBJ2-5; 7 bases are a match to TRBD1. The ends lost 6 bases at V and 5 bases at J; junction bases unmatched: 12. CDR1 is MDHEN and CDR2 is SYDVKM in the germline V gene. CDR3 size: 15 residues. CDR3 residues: CASSRQGPNRETQYF. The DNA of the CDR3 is TGTGCCAGCAGCCGACAGGGACCCAATCGGGAGACCCAGTACTTC.

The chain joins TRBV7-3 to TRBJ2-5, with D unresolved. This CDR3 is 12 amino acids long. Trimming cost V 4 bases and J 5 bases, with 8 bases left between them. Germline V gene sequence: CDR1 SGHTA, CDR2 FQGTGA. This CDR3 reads CASSYPGETQYF. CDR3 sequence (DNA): TGTGCCAGCAGCTACCCCGGGGAGACCCAGTACTTC. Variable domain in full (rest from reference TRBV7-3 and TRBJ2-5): GAGVSQTPSNKVTEKGKYVELRCDPISGHTALYWYRQSLGQGPEFLIYFQGTGAADDSGLPNDRFFAVRPEGSVSTLKIQRTERGDSAVYLCASSYPGETQYFGPGTRLLVL.

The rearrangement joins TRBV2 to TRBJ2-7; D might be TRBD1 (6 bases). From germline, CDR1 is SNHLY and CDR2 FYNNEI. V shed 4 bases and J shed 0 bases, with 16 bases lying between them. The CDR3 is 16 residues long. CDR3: CASSGAGTRTSYEQYF. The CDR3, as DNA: TGTGCCAGCAGTGGGGCCGGGACACGAACCTCCTACGAGCAGTACTTC.

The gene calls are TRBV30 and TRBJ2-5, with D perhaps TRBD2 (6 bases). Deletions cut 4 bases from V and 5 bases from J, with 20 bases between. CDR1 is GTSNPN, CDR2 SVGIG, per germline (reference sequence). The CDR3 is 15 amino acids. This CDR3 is CAWNFQGGALETQYF. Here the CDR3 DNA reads TGTGCCTGGAACTTCCAAGGAGGGGCTCTCGAGACCCAGTACTTC.

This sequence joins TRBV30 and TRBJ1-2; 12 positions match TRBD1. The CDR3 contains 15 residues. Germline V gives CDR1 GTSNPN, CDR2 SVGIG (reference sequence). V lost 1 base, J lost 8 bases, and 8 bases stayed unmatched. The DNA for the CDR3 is TGTGCCTGGAGTGCCGGGACAGGGGGCCGCGAGGGCTACACCTTC. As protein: CAWSAGTGGREGYTF. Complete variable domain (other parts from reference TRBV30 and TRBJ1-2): SQTIHQWPATLVQPVGSPLSLECTVEGTSNPNLYWYRQAAGRGLQLLFYSVGIGQISSEVPQNLSASRPQDRQFILSSKKLLLSDSGFYLCAWSAGTGGREGYTFGSGTRLTVV.

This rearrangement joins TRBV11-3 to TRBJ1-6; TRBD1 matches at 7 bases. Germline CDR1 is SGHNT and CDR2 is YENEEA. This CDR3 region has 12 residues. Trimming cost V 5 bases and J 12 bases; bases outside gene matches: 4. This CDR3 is CASSHRQGPLHF. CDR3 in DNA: TGTGCCAGCAGCCACAGACAGGGACCCCTCCACTTT.

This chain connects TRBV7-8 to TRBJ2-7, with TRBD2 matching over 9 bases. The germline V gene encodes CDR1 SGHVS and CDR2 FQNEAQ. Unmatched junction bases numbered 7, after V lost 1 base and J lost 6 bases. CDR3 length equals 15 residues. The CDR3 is CASSLVAGGLSEQYF. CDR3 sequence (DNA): TGTGCCAGCAGCTTAGTTGCGGGGGGGCTCAGCGAGCAGTACTTC.

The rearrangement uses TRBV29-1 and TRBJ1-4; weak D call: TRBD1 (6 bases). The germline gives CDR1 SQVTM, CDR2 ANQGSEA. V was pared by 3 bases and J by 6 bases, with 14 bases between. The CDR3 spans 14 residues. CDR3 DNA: TGCAGCGTTGACACAGGGAATGATCATGAAAAACTGTTTTTT. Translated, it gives CSVDTGNDHEKLFF.

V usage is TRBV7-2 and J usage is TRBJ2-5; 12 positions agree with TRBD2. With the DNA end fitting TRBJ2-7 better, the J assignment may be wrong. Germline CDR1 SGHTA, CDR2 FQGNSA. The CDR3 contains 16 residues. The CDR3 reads CASSLWGTSGSYEQYF. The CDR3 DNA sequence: TGTGCCAGCAGCTTATGGGGGACTAGCGGGTCCTACGAGCAGTACTTC.

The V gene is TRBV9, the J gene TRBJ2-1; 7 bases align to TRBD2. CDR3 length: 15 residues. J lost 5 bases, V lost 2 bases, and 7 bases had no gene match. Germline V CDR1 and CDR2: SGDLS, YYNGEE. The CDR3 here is CASSVRGMPNNEQFF. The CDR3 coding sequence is TGTGCCAGCAGCGTGCGGGGGATGCCGAACAATGAGCAGTTCTTC.

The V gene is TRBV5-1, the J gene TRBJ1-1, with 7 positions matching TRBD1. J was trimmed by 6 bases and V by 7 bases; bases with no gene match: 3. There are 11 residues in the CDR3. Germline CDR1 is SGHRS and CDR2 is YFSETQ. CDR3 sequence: CASAQGAEAFF. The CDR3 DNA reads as TGCGCCAGCGCTCAGGGGGCTGAAGCTTTCTTT.

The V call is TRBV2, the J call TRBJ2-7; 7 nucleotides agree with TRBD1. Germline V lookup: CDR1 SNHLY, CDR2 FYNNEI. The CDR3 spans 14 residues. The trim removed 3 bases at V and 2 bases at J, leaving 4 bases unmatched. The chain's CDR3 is CASSEGQGAYEQYF. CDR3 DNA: TGTGCCAGCAGTGAGGGGCAGGGGGCCTACGAGCAGTACTTC. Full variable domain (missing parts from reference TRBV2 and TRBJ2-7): EPEVTQTPSHQVTQMGQEVILRCVPISNHLYFYWYRQILGQKVEFLVSFYNNEISEKSEIFDDQFSVERPDGSNFTLKIRSTKLEDSAMYFCASSEGQGAYEQYFGPGTRLTVT.

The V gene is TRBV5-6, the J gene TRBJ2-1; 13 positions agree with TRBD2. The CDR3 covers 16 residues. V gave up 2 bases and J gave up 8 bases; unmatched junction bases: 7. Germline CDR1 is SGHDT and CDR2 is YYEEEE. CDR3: CASSLTSGGAWDEQFF. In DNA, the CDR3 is TGTGCCAGCAGCTTAACTAGCGGGGGGGCCTGGGATGAGCAGTTCTTC.

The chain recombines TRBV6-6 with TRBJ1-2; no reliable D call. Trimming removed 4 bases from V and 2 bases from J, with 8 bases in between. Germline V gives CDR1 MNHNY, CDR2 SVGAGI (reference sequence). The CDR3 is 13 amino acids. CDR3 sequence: CASSSTENYGYTF. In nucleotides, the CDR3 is TGTGCCAGCAGTTCCACAGAGAACTATGGCTACACCTTC.

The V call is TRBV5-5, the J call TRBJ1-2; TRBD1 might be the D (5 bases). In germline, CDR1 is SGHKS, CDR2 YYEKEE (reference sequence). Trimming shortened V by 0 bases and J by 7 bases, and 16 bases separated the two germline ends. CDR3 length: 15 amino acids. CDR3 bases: TGTGCCAGCAGCTTGGAGTGGGGTAGGGGTATTGGCTACACCTTC. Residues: CASSLEWGRGIGYTF.

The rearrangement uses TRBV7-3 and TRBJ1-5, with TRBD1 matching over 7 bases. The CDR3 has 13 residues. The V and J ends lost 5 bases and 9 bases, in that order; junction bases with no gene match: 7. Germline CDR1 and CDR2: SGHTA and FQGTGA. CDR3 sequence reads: CASSPQGEGPQHF. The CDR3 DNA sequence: TGTGCCAGCAGCCCCCAGGGGGAAGGGCCCCAGCATTTT.

The CDR3 coding sequence is TGTGCCACCAGCATTGGAGATTCACCCCTCCACTTT. Translated: CATSIGDSPLHF. This rearrangement joins TRBV15 to TRBJ1-6; D is undetermined. Germline V lookup: CDR1 LNHNV, CDR2 YYDKDF (reference sequence). Trimming shortened V by 4 bases and J by 8 bases, and 6 bases separated the two germline ends. The CDR3 length is 12 residues. The variable domain in full, completed from reference TRBV15 and TRBJ1-6, reads DAMVIQNPRYQVTQFGKPVTLSCSQTLNHNVMYWYQQKSSQAPKLLFHYYDKDFNNEADTPDNFQSRRPNTSFCFLDIRSPGLGDTAMYLCATSIGDSPLHFGNGTRLTVT.

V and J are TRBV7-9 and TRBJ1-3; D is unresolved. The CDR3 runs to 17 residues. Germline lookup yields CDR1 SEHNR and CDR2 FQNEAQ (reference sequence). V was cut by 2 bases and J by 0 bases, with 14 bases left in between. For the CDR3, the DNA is TGTGCCAGCAGCTTAACAGAGTCGGGGAACTCTGGAAACACCATATATTTT. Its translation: CASSLTESGNSGNTIYF.

DNA for the CDR3: TGTGCCAGCAACCTCGGACAGGGTAGGACCTACAATGAGCAGTTCTTC. It yields the protein CASNLGQGRTYNEQFF. This sequence joins TRBV27 and TRBJ2-1; 8 bases line up with TRBD1. V was clipped by 7 bases and J by 2 bases; unmatched bases: 10. CDR3 length: 16 amino acids. CDR1 and CDR2 (germline): MNHEY, SMNVEV (reference sequence).

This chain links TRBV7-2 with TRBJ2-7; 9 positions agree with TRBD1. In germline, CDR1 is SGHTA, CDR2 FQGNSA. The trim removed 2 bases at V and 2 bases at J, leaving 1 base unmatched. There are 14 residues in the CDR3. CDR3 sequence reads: CASSLRTGAYEQYF. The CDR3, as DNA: TGTGCCAGCAGCTTAAGGACAGGGGCCTACGAGCAGTACTTC.

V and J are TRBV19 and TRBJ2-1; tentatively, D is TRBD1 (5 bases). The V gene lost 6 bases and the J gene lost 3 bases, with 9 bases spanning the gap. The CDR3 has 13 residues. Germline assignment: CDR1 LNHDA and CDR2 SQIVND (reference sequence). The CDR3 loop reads CASRGPYYNEQFF. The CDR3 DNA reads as TGTGCCAGTAGGGGGCCTTACTACAATGAGCAGTTCTTC.

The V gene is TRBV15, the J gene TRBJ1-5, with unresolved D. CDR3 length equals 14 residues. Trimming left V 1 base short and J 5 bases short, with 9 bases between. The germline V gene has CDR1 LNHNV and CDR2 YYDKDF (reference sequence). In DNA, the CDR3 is TGTGCCACCAGCAGAGTTAGCGGGGATCAGCCCCAGCATTTT. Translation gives CATSRVSGDQPQHF.

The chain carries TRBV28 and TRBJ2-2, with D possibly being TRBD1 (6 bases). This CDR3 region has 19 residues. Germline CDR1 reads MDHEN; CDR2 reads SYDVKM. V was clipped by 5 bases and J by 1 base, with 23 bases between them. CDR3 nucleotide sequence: TGTGCCAGCAGTGCCTTTTGGACGGGCAGGGGACAGAACACCGGGGAGCTGTTTTTT. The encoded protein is CASSAFWTGRGQNTGELFF.

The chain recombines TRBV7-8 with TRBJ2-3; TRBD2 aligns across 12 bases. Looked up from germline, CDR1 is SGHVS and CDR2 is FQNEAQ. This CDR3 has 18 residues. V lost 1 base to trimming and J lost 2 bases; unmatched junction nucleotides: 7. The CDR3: CASSLGLAGGQNTDTQYF. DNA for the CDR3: TGTGCCAGCAGCTTAGGGCTAGCGGGGGGGCAGAACACAGATACGCAGTATTTT.